The following is a T cell receptor beta chain sequence with its context. This sample is drawn from a study of blood T cell repertoires in COVID-19. At the level of the study: COVID-19 samples from acute and convalescent phases originated in the United States, Italy and Spain. PBMCs, B-cell-depleted T cells, or T cells were the source of the cDNA or gDNA that made up the material.

Enrolment of Seattle patients took place during active infection, and they were followed longitudinally. In the source study's methods: Amplification of reference gene primers was used by the study to estimate nucleated cell counts. Data came from immunoSEQ multiplex PCR; TCRdb stores just in-frame clones and leaves some out. Clonal size and the V and J genes are those of that table, whereas D and trimming came from the DNA. The table lists 250,000 or so clones, nearly 90% of them singletons. The trim removed 3 bases at V and 5 bases at J, leaving 7 bases unmatched. CDR1 is SGHTA, CDR2 FQGNSA, per germline. The CDR3 is made up of 15 amino acids.

Sample: peripheral blood. The chain is built from TRBV7-2 and TRBJ2-5; TRBD1 matches 9 bases. This receptor was identified in a woman in her fifties or sixties with COVID-19, enrolled during active disease. The CDR3, as DNA: TGTGCCAGCAGCTTCGAACAGGGGGCGGGGGAGACCCAGTACTTC. As protein: CASSFEQGAGETQYF.